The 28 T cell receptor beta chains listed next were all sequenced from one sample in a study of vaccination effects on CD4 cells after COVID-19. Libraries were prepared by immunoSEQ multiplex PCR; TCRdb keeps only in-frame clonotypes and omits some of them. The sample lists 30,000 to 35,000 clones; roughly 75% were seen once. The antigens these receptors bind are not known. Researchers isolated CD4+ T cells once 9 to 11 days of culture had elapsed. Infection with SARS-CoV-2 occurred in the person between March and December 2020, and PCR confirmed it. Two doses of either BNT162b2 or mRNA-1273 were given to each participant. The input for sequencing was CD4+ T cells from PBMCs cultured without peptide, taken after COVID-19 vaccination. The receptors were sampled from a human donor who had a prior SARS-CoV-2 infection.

The CDR3 DNA follows: TGTGCCCTAAACTCGGGGGCCGGGGCCAACGTCCTGACTTTC. Translation: CALNSGAGANVLTF. The rearrangement links TRBV10-3 to TRBJ2-6; D is perhaps TRBD1 or TRBD2 (6 bases each). Per the germline V gene, CDR1 is ENHRY and CDR2 is SYGVKD. V lost 11 bases, J lost 4 bases, and 15 bases lay in between. CDR3 length: 14 residues.

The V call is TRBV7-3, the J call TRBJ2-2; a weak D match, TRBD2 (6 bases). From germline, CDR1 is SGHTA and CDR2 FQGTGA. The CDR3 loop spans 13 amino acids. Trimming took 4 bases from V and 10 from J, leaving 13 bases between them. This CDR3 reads CASSSSGGVELFF. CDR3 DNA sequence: TGTGCCAGCAGCTCCTCAGGCGGGGTGGAGCTGTTTTTT. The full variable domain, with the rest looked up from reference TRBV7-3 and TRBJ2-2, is GAGVSQTPSNKVTEKGKYVELRCDPISGHTALYWYRQSLGQGPEFLIYFQGTGAADDSGLPNDRFFAVRPEGSVSTLKIQRTERGDSAVYLCASSSSGGVELFFGEGSRLTVL.

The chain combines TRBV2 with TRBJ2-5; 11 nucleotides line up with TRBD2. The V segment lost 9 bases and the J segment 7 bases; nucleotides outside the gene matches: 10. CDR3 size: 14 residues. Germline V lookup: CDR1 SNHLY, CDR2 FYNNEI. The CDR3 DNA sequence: TGTGCCAGGATAGCGGGGGGGCTGGCTGTGACCCAGTACTTC. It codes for CARIAGGLAVTQYF.

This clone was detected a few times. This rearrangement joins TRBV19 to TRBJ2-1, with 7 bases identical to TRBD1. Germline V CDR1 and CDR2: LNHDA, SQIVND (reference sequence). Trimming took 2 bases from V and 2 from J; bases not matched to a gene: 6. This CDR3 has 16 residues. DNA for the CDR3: TGTGCCAGTAGTATAAGAGGGCAGGGGGCCTACAATGAGCAGTTCTTC. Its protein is CASSIRGQGAYNEQFF.

The CDR3 spells CASKRQGAGELFF. CDR3 nucleotide sequence: TGTGCCAGCAAGAGACAGGGCGCCGGGGAGCTGTTTTTT. The gene calls are TRBV2 and TRBJ2-2; 7 positions agree with TRBD1. The CDR3 extends over 13 amino acids. Germline V gives CDR1 SNHLY, CDR2 FYNNEI. J gave up 6 bases and V 7 bases, and 5 bases lay outside the gene matches.

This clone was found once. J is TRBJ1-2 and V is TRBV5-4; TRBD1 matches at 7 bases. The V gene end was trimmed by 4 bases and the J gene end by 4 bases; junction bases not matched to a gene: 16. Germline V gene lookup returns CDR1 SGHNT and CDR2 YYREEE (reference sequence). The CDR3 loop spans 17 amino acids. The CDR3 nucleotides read TGTGCCAGCAGCCCACCGGGGGAACAGGGGCTAAGCTATGGCTACACCTTC. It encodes CASSPPGEQGLSYGYTF.

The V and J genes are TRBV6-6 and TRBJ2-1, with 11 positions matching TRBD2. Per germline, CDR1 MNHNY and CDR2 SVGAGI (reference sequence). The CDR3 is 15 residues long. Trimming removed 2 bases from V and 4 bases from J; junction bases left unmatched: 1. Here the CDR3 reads CASSYLAGGYNEQFF. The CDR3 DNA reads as TGTGCCAGCAGTTACCTAGCGGGAGGTTACAATGAGCAGTTCTTC.

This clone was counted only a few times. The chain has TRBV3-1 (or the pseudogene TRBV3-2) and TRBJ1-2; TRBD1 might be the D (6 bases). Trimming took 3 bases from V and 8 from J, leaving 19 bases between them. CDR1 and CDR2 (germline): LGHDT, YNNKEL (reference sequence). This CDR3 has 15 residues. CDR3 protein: CASSHRSQGLGGYTF. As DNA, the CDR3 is TGTGCCAGCAGCCATAGAAGTCAGGGGTTGGGCGGCTACACCTTC.

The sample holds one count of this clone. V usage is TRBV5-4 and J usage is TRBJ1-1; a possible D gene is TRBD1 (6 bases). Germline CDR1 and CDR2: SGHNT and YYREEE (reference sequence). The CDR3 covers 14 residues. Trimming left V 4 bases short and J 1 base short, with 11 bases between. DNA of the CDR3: TGTGCCAGCAGCGGACAGACAGGGAACACTGAAGCTTTCTTT. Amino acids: CASSGQTGNTEAFF.

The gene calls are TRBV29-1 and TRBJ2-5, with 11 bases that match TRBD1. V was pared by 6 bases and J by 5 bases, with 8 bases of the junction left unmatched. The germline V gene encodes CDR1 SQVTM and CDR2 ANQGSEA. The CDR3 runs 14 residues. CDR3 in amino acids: CSVSGQGVRETQYF. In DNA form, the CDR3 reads TGCAGCGTGTCGGGACAGGGGGTCAGGGAGACCCAGTACTTC.

The CDR3 DNA reads TGTGCCAGCAGCCCCGGGACAGGGGCTTATTCACCCCTCCACTTT. Protein: CASSPGTGAYSPLHF. The V gene is TRBV5-4, the J gene TRBJ1-6, with 10 bases aligning to TRBD1. The V segment lost 4 bases and the J segment 8 bases; nucleotides outside the gene matches: 6. The CDR3 is 15 amino acids. Germline CDR1 reads SGHNT; CDR2 reads YYREEE (reference sequence). The whole variable domain, remainder taken from reference TRBV5-4 and TRBJ1-6, is ETGVTQSPTHLIKTRGQQVTLRCSSQSGHNTVSWYQQALGQGPQFIFQYYREEENGRGNFPPRFSGLQFPNYSSELNVNALELDDSALYLCASSPGTGAYSPLHFGNGTRLTVT.

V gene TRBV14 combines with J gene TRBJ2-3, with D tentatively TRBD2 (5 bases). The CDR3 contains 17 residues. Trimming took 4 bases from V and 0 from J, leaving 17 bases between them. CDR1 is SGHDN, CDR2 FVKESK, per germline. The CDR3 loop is CASSRGRYGLSTDTQYF. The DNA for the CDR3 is TGTGCCAGCAGCCGCGGACGCTACGGACTTAGCACAGATACGCAGTATTTT.

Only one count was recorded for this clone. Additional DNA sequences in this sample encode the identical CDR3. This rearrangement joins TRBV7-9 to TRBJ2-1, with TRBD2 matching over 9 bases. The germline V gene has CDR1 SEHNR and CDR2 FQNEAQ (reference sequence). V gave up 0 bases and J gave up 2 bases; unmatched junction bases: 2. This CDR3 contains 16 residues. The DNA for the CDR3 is TGTGCCAGCAGCTTAGCCCTAGCGGGGACCTACAATGAGCAGTTCTTC. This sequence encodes CASSLALAGTYNEQFF.

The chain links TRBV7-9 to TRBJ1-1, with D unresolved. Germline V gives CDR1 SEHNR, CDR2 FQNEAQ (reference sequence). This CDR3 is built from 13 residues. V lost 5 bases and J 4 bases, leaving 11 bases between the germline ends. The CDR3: CASSRGEGTEAFF. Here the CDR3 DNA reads TGTGCCAGCAGCCGCGGTGAGGGCACTGAAGCTTTCTTT.

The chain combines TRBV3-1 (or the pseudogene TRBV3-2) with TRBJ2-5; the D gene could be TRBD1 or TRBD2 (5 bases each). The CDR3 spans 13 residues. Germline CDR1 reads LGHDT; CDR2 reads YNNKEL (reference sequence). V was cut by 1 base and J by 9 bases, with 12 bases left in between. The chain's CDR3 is CASSQVWDGPQYF. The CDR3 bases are TGTGCCAGCAGCCAAGTATGGGACGGTCCCCAGTACTTC.

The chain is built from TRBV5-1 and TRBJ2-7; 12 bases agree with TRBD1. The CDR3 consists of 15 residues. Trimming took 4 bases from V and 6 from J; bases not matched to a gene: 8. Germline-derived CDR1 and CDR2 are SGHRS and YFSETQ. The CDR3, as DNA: TGCGCCAGCAGCCCCCCCGGGACAGGGGGCTCCGAGCAGTACTTC. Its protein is CASSPPGTGGSEQYF.

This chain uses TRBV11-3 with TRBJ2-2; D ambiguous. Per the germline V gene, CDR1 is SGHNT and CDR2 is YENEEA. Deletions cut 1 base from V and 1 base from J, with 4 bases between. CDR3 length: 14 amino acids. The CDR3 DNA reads TGTGCCAGCAGCTTAGGAGGGAACACCGGGGAGCTGTTTTTT. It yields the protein CASSLGGNTGELFF.

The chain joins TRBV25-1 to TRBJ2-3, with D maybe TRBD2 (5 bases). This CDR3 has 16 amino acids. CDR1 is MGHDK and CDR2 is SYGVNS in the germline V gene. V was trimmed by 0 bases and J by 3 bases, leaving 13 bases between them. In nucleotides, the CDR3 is TGTGCCAGCAGTGAATATGTTAGTCGGGGTACAGATACGCAGTATTTT. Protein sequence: CASSEYVSRGTDTQYF.

This chain's CDR3 is CASSVAGTSSYEQYF. The CDR3 DNA reads as TGTGCCAGCAGCGTAGCCGGGACTAGCTCCTACGAGCAGTACTTC. This chain connects TRBV9 to TRBJ2-7, with 8 bases that match TRBD2. Per germline, CDR1 SGDLS and CDR2 YYNGEE. Trimming cost V 0 bases and J 0 bases; bases outside gene matches: 2. This CDR3 is built from 15 residues.

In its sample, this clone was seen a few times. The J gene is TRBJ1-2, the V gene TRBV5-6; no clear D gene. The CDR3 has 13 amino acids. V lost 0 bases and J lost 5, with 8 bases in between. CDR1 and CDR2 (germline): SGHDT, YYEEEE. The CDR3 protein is CASSLGSSYGYTF. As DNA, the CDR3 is TGTGCCAGCAGCTTGGGGTCGTCTTATGGCTACACCTTC.

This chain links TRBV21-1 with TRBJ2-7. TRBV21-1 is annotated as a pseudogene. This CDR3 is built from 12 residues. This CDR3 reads CASSRDREEQYF. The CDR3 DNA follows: TGTGCCAGCAGCCGAGACCGCGAAGAGCAGTACTTC.

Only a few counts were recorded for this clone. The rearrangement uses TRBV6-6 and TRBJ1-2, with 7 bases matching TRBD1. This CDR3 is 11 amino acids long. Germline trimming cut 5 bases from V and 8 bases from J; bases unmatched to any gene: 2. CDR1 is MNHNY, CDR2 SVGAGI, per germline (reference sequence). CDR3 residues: CASSTGAGYTF. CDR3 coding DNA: TGTGCCAGCAGTACAGGGGCCGGCTACACCTTC.

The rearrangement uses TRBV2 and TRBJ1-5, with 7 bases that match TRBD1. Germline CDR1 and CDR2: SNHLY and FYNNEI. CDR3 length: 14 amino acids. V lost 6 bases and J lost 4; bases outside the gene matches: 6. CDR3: CASSSDRINQPQHF. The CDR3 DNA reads TGTGCCAGCAGCTCGGACAGGATAAATCAGCCCCAGCATTTT.

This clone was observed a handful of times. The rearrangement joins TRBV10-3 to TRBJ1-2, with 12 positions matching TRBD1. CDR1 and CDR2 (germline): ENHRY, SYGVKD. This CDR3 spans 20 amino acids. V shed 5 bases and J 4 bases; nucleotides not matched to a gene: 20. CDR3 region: CAISRFPRRDRGQGGYGYTF. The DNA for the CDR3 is TGTGCCATCAGTCGTTTCCCCCGCCGGGACAGGGGGCAGGGAGGCTATGGCTACACCTTC.

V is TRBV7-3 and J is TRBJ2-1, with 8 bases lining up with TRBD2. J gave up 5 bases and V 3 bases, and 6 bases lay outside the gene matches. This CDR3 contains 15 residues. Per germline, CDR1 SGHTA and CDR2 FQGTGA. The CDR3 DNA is TGTGCCAGCAGCTTGGAGCGGGGGACAAACAATGAGCAGTTCTTC. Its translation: CASSLERGTNNEQFF.

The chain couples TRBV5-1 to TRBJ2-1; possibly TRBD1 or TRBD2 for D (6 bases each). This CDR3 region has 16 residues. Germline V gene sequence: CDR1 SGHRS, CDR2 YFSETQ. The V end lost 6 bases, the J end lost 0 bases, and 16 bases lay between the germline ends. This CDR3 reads CASNPTGGRSYNEQFF. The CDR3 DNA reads TGCGCCAGCAACCCGACCGGGGGCCGCTCCTACAATGAGCAGTTCTTC. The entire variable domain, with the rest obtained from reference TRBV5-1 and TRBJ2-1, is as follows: KAGVTQTPRYLIKTRGQQVTLSCSPISGHRSVSWYQQTPGQGLQFLFEYFSETQRNKGNFPGRFSGRQFSNSRSEMNVSTLELGDSALYLCASNPTGGRSYNEQFFGPGTRLTVL.

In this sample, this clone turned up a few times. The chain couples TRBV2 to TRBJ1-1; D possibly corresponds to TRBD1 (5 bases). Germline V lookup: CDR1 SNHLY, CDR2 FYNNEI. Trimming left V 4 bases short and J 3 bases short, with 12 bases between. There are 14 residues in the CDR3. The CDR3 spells CASSVMTVDTEAFF. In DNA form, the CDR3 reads TGTGCCAGCAGTGTAATGACAGTCGACACTGAAGCTTTCTTT.

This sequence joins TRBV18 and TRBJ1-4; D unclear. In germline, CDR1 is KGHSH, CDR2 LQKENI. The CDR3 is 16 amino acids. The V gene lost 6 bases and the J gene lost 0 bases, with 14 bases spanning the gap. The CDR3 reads CASSQSGPATNEKLFF. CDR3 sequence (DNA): TGTGCCAGCTCTCAGTCAGGACCGGCAACTAATGAAAAACTGTTTTTT.